This TCR beta chain was identified in a study of blood T cells in healthy people across ages. This CDR3 is built from 15 residues. V was clipped by 5 bases and J by 10 bases; unmatched bases: 8. CDR1 is SGHAT and CDR2 is FQNNGV in the germline V gene. A J-beta primer mix and a sample-barcoded 5' primer were used in a second PCR of roughly 6 to 12 cycles. TCRdb fed the 5' RACE reads into MiXCR, producing one record per CDR3 protein. This table holds roughly 800,000 distinct CDR3 sequences, 40% to 65% found once. Sequenced sample: blood. The chain has TRBV11-2 and TRBJ2-1; 13 nucleotides match TRBD2. This TCR derives from a man aged 80 or over in good health. CDR3 coding DNA: TGTGCCAGCAGCGGGACTAGCGGGATTATCGGGGAGCAGTTCTTC. Encoded protein: CASSGTSGIIGEQFF.